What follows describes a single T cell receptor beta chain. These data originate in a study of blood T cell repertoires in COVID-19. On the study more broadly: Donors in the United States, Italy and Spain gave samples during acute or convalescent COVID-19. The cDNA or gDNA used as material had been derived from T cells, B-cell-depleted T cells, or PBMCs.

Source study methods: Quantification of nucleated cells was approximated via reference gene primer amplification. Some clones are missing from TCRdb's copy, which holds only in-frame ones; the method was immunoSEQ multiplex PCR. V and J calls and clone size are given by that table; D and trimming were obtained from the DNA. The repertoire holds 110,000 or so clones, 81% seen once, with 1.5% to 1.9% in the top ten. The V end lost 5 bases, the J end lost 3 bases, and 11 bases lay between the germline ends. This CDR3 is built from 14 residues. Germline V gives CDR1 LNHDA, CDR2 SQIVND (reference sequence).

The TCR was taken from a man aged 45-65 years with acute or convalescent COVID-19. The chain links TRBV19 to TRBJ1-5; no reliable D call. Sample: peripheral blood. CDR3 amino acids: CASSREGYNQPQHF. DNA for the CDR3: TGTGCCAGTAGTCGTGAGGGTTACAATCAGCCCCAGCATTTT.